The 10 T cell receptor beta chains below were found in one sample sequenced in a study of blood T cells in healthy people across ages. Sample-barcoded 5' priming and a J-beta primer mix drove a second PCR of roughly 6 to 12 cycles. TCRdb itself ran the 5' RACE reads through MiXCR, one entry per CDR3 protein. The sample holds 780,000 or so distinct CDR3 sequences, about 48% seen once. The specimen was blood. The receptor source for this set is an elderly man in good health.

Only one count was recorded for this clonotype. The V call is TRBV3-1, the J call TRBJ2-1; 13 bases line up with TRBD2. The CDR3 has 13 residues. Germline assignment: CDR1 LGHDT and CDR2 YNNKEL (reference sequence). V was clipped by 10 bases and J by 9 bases; unmatched bases: 6. CDR3 in DNA: TGTGCCACACGACTAGCGGGAGGAGGTGAGCAGTTCTTC. Translating gives CATRLAGGGEQFF.

This chain joins TRBV6-6 and TRBJ2-1, with 8 positions matching TRBD2. The CDR3 extends over 15 amino acids. Germline V gene data show CDR1 as MNHNY and CDR2 as SVGAGI (reference sequence). The CDR3 DNA sequence: TGTGGCATGCTCGGTTCGCGGGAGGACGAGAATGAGCAGTTCTTC. Protein: CGMLGSREDENEQFF.

The CDR3 is CASTPSGRSLGEQYF. The DNA for the CDR3 is TGTGCCAGCACCCCGAGCGGGAGATCCTTAGGAGAGCAGTACTTC. The V call is TRBV12-3 or TRBV12-4, the J call TRBJ2-7; 8 bases are a match to TRBD2. Germline trimming cut 7 bases from V and 7 bases from J; bases unmatched to any gene: 15. The CDR3 spans 15 residues.

This clonotype was detected a few times. The chain uses TRBV12-3 or TRBV12-4 and TRBJ1-1; 10 bases fit TRBD1. V lost 5 bases, J lost 1 base, and 7 bases stayed unmatched. The CDR3 is 16 residues long. The CDR3, as DNA: TGTGCCAGCAGTCGGACAGGGGGAGTCGGGAACACTGAAGCTTTCTTT. Encoded protein: CASSRTGGVGNTEAFF.

A few counts support this clonotype. The chain has TRBV7-8 and TRBJ2-7, with a tentative D call TRBD1 (5 bases). The germline V gene has CDR1 SGHVS and CDR2 FQNEAQ. CDR3 length: 15 amino acids. Trimming removed 1 base at V and 4 bases at J, with 14 bases between. The CDR3 here is CASSLGRASSYEQYF. DNA of the CDR3: TGTGCCAGCAGCTTAGGCAGGGCCTCATCTTACGAGCAGTACTTC. Variable domain in full (rest from reference TRBV7-8 and TRBJ2-7): GAGVSQSPRYKVAKRGQDVALRCDPISGHVSLFWYQQALGQGPEFLTYFQNEAQLDKSGLPSDRFFAERPEGSVSTLKIQRTQQEDSAVYLCASSLGRASSYEQYFGPGTRLTVT.

This clonotype has more than one count but fewer than ten. The chain has TRBV6-5 and TRBJ2-3, with D maybe TRBD2 (6 bases). The CDR3 length is 15 residues. From germline, CDR1 is MNHEY and CDR2 SVGAGI. Trimming cost V 0 bases and J 5 bases, with 12 bases left between them. The CDR3 nucleotides are TGTGCCAGCAGTTACTCTACGTCGCGGGGAGATACGCAGTATTTT. Translating it yields CASSYSTSRGDTQYF.

This chain links TRBV20-1 with TRBJ1-5; 9 bases align to TRBD1. Germline trimming cut 6 bases from V and 7 bases from J; bases unmatched to any gene: 7. This CDR3 has 13 amino acids. Germline loops: CDR1 DFQATT, CDR2 SNEGSKA (reference sequence). In DNA, the CDR3 is TGCAGTGCGCCCGGACAGGGGAAGCAGCCCCAGCATTTT. Translation gives CSAPGQGKQPQHF.

This chain joins TRBV7-2 and TRBJ2-7; TRBD2 agrees at 7 bases. The V segment lost 5 bases and the J segment 1 base; nucleotides outside the gene matches: 11. CDR1 SGHTA and CDR2 FQGNSA come from the germline V gene. The CDR3 spans 16 residues. The CDR3 DNA sequence: TGTGCCAGCAGCCGCGCGGCGGGAGTAAGTTCCTACGAGCAGTACTTC. Its translation: CASSRAAGVSSYEQYF.

This rearrangement joins TRBV7-2 to TRBJ1-2, with D unresolved. Trimming removed 5 bases from V and 0 bases from J, with 13 bases in between. Per germline, CDR1 SGHTA and CDR2 FQGNSA. The CDR3 sequence is 15 residues long. The DNA for the CDR3 is TGTGCCAGCAGCCGGCCAAGAGGGACTAACTATGGCTACACCTTC. Its protein is CASSRPRGTNYGYTF.

The sample holds a few counts of this clonotype. The chain has TRBV2 and TRBJ2-7; tentatively, D is TRBD1 (6 bases). V gave up 6 bases and J gave up 0 bases, with 9 bases separating them. The CDR3 length is 13 residues. The germline gives CDR1 SNHLY, CDR2 FYNNEI. The CDR3 DNA follows: TGTGCCAGCAGAGCGGACAGCTCCTACGAGCAGTACTTC. This encodes CASRADSSYEQYF.